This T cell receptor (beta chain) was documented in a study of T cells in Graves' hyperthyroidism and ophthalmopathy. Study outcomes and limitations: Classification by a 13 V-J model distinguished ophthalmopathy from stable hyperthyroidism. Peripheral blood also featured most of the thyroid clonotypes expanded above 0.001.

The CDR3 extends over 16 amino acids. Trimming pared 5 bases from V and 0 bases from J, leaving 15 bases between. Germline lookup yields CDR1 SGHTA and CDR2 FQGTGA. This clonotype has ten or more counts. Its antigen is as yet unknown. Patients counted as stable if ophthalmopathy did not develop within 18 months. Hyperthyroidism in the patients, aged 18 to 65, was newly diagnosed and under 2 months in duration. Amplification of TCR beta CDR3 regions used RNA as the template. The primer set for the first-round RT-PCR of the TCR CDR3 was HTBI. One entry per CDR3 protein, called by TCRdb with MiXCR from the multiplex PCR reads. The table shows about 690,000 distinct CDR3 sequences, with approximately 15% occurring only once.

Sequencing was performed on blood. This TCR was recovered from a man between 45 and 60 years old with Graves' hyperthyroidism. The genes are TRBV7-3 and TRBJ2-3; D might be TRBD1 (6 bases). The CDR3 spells CASSRGDRLSTDTQYF. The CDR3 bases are TGTGCCAGCAGCCGAGGCGACAGGCTAAGCACAGATACGCAGTATTTT. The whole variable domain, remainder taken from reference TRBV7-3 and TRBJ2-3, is GAGVSQTPSNKVTEKGKYVELRCDPISGHTALYWYRQSLGQGPEFLIYFQGTGAADDSGLPNDRFFAVRPEGSVSTLKIQRTERGDSAVYLCASSRGDRLSTDTQYFGPGTRLTVL.